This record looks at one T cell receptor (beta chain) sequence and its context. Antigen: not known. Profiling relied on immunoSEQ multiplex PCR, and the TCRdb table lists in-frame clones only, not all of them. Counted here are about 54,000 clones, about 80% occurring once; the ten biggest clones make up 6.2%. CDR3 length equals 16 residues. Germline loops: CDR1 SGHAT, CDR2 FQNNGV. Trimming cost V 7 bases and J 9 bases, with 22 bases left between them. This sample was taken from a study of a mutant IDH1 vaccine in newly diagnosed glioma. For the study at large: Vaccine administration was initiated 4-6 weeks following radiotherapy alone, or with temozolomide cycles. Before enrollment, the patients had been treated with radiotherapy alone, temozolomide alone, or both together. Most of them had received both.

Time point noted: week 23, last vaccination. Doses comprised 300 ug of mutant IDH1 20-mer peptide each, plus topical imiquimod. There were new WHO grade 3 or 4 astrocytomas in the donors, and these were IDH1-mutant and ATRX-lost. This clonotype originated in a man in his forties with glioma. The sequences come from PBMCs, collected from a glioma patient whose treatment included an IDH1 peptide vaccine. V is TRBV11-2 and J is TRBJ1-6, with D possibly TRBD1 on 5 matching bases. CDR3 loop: CASTLSPGLDSSPLHF. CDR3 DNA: TGTGCCAGCACTCTCTCGCCGGGGCTTGATAGTTCACCCCTCCACTTT. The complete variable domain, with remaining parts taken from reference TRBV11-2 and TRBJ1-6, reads EAGVAQSPRYKIIEKRQSVAFWCNPISGHATLYWYQQILGQGPKLLIQFQNNGVVDDSQLPKDRFSAERLKGVDSTLKIQPAKLEDSAVYLCASTLSPGLDSSPLHFGNGTRLTVT.